The T cell receptor beta chain under discussion was sequenced for a study of blood T cell repertoires in COVID-19. CDR3 length: 13 residues. Looked up from germline, CDR1 is MDHEN and CDR2 is SYDVKM. Trimming stripped 2 bases from V and 2 bases from J, with 7 bases between. Method: immunoSEQ multiplex PCR; TCRdb's copy keeps in-frame clones and lacks some. The sample holds about 4,700 clones, roughly 80% seen once. Sequenced material: peripheral blood. The sequence was collected from a man between 65 and 85 years old with active COVID-19. This rearrangement joins TRBV28 to TRBJ2-7; D gene unclear. Here the CDR3 reads CASSLELTYEQYF. The CDR3 DNA sequence: TGTGCCAGCAGTTTAGAGCTTACCTACGAGCAGTACTTC.